Listed below are T cell receptor beta chains from one sample, sequenced in a study of blood T cell repertoires in COVID-19. The protocol was immunoSEQ multiplex PCR, while the TCRdb copy is restricted to in-frame clones and leaves out a portion. Among a few hundred thousand clones listed, 87% were seen once. Specimen: peripheral blood. Every receptor here comes from a man aged 50-59 years with active or convalescent COVID-19. Each CDR3 is given with its conserved first and last residue. Rows give clone size only sometimes, using once, few, many, or a class for an expanded clone.

cdr3_length	clone_size	v_call	cdr3_aa
17	.	TRBV7-2	CASSPYRQGTGVTEAFF
13	.	TRBV5-4	CASSGQGTDTQYF
15	.	TRBV4-2	CASSASTGNNEKLFF
13	.	TRBV3-1/TRBV3-2	CASSQGRKGPQHF
12	.	TRBV5-6	CASSQSYSPLHF
15	.	TRBV5-1	CASSSWDTGTDTQYF
14	once	TRBV28	CASSPQTGPDTIYF
16	.	TRBV4-3	CASSQGSASAAETQYF
16	.	TRBV15	CATSRDQTPPGRGYTF
15	.	TRBV5-1	CASSVNPQGGYEQYF
15	.	TRBV6-1	CASSESLAGPDTQYF
15	.	TRBV5-4	CASSLQGAARNEQFF
14	.	TRBV5-1	CASSLGGQNNEQFF
15	.	TRBV9	CASSVGGGGAQPQHF
15	.	TRBV9	CASSVAGTGDQPQHF
13	.	TRBV12-3/TRBV12-4	CASSVTGGSGYTF
14	few	TRBV6-6	CASLGQGQAQPQHF
14	.	TRBV28	CASSSGQFPYEQYF
16	.	TRBV18	CASSRASPPDTGELFF
14	.	TRBV4-2	CASSQVTSGETQYF
15	.	TRBV7-3	CASSLTQGGNSPLHF
14	.	TRBV18	CASSLAGASYEQYF
14	.	TRBV6-5	CASKQQGAVYEQYF
14	.	TRBV19	CASSIGLRDTEAFF
15	.	TRBV2	CASSEGLPGTGELFF
15	.	TRBV6-5	CATRREGNSNQPQHF
14	.	TRBV19	CASRKGENTGELFF
15	.	TRBV18	CASSPLLSENTEAFF
15	.	TRBV11-3	CASSPGQGNPPGQYF
15	.	TRBV19	CASSLAGSSYNEQFF
14	.	TRBV11-1	CASSPGTLNTEAFF
15	.	TRBV5-4	CASSLRDSDNYGYTF
14	few	TRBV28	CASSFLGRGQPQHF
13	.	TRBV11-1	CASSLSQLDEQYF
15	.	TRBV19	CASSRDRWTLQPQHF
15	.	TRBV28	CASTPGTHSNQPQHF
15	.	TRBV7-9	CASSLRGTGGTEAFF
13	.	TRBV2	CASGGVYNQPQHF
12	.	TRBV11-2	CASSSESQPQHF
15	.	TRBV5-1	CASTRLAGGPNIQYF
15	.	TRBV28	CASRTGTGSPYEQYF
13	.	TRBV7-9	CASSLDPLSGYTF